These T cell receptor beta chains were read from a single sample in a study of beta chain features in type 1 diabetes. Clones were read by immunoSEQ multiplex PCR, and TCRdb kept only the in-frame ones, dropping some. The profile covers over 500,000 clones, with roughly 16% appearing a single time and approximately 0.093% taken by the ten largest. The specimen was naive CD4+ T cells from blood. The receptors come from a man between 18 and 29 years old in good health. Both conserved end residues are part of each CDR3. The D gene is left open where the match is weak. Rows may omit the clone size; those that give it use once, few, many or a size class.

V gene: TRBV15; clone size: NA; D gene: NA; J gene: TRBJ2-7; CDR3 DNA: TGTGCCACCGGACTGTCTTACTACGAGCAGTACTTC; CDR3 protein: CATGLSYYEQYF
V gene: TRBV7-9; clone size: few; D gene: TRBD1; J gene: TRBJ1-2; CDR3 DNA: TGTGCCAGCAGCTCCAAAGAACAGGGGATCGGCTACACCTTC; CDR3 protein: CASSSKEQGIGYTF
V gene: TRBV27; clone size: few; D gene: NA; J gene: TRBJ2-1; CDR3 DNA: TGTGCCAGCAGTTCACTCCCTTCATCCGGGATCCAACACAATGAGCAGTTCTTC; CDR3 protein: CASSSLPSSGIQHNEQFF
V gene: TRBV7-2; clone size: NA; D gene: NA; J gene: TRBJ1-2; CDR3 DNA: TGTGCCAGCAGCTTACGGTTGCAGATCTATGGCTACACCTTC; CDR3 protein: CASSLRLQIYGYTF
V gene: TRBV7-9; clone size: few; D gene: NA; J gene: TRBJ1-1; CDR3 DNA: TGTGCCAGCAGCTTAGTTCTGGGATTGAACACTGAAGCTTTCTTT; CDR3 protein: CASSLVLGLNTEAFF
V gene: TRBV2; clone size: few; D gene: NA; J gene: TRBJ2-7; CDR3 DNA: TGTGCCAGCAGTCGACAGTTAAACGAGCAGTACTTC; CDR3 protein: CASSRQLNEQYF
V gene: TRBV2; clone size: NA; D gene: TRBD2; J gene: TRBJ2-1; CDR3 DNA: TGTGCCAGCAAGAGGGAGGGCCACTATGAGCAGTTCTTC; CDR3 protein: CASKREGHYEQFF
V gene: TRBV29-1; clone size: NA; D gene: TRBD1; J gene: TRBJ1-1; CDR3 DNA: TGCAGCGTGACCAGGGGGCGTACTGAAGCTTTCTTT; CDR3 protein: CSVTRGRTEAFF
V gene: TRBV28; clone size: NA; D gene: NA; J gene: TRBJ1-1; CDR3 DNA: TGTGCCAGCAATCCAACAGGGCTTTATGAAGCTTTCTTT; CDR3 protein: CASNPTGLYEAFF
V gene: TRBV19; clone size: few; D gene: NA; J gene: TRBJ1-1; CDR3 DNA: TGTGCCACAAAGGGGATGAACAGGGTAGCGAACACTGAAGCTTTCTTT; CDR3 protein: CATKGMNRVANTEAFF
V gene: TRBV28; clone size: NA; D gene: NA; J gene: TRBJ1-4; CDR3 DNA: TGTGCCAGCAGTTTATACGGCGGCAGGGGAAAGGCTAATGAAAAACTGTTTTTT; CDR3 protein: CASSLYGGRGKANEKLFF
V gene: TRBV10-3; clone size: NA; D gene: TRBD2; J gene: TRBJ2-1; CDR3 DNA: TGTGCCATGAACCCGCAACTAGCGGGGGGGCCGAATGAGCAGTTCTTC; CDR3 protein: CAMNPQLAGGPNEQFF
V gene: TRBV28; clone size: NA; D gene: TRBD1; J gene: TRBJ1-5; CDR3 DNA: TGTGCCAGCAGTTTAGGACAGGGAACTCAGCCCCAGCATTTT; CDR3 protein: CASSLGQGTQPQHF
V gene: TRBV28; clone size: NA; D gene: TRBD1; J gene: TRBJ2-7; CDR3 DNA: TGTGCCAGCAGTTTACAGACAGGGTCGGACGGCGAGCAGTACTTC; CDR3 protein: CASSLQTGSDGEQYF
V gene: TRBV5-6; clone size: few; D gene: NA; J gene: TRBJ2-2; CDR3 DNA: TGTGCCAGCAGCTTCCGGGACACAAAGAACACCGGGGAGCTGTTTTTT; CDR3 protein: CASSFRDTKNTGELFF
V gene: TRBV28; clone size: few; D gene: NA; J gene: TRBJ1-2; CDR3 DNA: TGTGCCACCCTCCGCGCGGGGACTAACTATGGCTACACCTTC; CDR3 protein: CATLRAGTNYGYTF
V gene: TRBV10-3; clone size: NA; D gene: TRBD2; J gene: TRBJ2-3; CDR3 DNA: TGTGCCATCAGTTTTAGCGGGAGCACAGATACGCAGTATTTT; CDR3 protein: CAISFSGSTDTQYF
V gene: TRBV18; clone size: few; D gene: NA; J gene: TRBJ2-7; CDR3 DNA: TGTGCCAGCTCCCGGACTACGGGGCAACTCGAGCAGTACTTC; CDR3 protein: CASSRTTGQLEQYF
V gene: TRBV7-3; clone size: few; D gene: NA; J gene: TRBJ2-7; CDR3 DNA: TGTGCCAGCAGCTTAGGAGCAGGGTCCTACGAGCAGTACTTC; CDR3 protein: CASSLGAGSYEQYF
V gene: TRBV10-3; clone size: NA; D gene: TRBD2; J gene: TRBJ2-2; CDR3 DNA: TGTGCCGCACACACTAGCGGCAACACCGGGGAGCTGTTTTTT; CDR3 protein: CAAHTSGNTGELFF
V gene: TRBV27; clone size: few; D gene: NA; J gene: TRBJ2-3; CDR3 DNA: TGTGCCAGCAGTCCAACGCCGGATTACACGCAGTATTTT; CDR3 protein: CASSPTPDYTQYF